This T cell receptor (beta chain) appears in the sequencing data of a study of CD8 T cell repertoires and HIV-1 epitope variants. The overall study: Epitopes were three Gag families plus Nef HW9 and YT9. An approximately 10-day culture received IL-2, IL-7 and IL-15 on days 3 and 7. Enriched T cells were co-cultured with equal numbers of autologous T cell-negative antigen-presenting cells. The study, taken as a whole, reports: No clonotypes responded to the TAALDMSHF plasma variant; four to six recognized KF9, one HW9.

CDR1 MDHEN and CDR2 SYDVKM come from the germline V gene. Trimming took 10 bases from V and 1 from J, leaving 19 bases between them. The CDR3 is made up of 15 amino acids. Remarks on this clone: What it binds is not known.

Assay used: immunoSEQ multiplex PCR; TCRdb lists only in-frame clones, some missing. This repertoire shows around 4,500 clones, roughly 67% found once; its top ten account for around 44%. Sample: cultured CD8+ T cells derived from PBMCs. The origin of this receptor is a male donor with HIV. This sequence joins TRBV28 and TRBJ1-1; no clear D gene. The CDR3 spells CAISPWADGNTEAFF. The CDR3 region has the DNA TGTGCCATCTCGCCGTGGGCGGACGGGAACACTGAAGCTTTCTTT.